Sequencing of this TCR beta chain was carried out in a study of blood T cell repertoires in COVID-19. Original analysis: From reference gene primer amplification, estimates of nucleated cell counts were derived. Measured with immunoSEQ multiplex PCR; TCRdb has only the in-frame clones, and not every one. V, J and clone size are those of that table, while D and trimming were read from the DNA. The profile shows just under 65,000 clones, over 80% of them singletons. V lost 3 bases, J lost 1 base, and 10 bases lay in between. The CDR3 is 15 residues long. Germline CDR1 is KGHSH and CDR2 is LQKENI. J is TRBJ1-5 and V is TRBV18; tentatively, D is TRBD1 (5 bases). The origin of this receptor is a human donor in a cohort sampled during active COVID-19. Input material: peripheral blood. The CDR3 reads CASSPEGVSNQPQHF. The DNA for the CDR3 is TGTGCCAGCTCACCGGAAGGGGTGAGCAATCAGCCCCAGCATTTT.